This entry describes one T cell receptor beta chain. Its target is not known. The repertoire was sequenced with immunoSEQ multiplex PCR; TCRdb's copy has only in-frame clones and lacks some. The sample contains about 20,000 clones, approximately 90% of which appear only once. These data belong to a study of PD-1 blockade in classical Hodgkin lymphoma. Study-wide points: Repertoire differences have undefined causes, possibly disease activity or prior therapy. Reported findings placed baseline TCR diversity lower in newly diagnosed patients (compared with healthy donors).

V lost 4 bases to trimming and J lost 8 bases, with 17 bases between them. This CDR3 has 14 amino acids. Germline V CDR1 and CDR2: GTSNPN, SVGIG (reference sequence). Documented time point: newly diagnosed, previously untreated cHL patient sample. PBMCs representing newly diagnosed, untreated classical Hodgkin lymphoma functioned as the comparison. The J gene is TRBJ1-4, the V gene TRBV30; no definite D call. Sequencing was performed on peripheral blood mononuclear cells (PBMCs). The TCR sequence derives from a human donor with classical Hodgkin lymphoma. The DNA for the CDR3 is TGTGCCTGGATGACGCGGACCCCACCCGAAAAACTGTTTTTT. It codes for CAWMTRTPPEKLFF.